What follows describes a single T cell receptor (beta chain). Its specificity is not known. Identification of naive CD8+ T cells rested on CD45RO-CCR7+CD27+CD95- status. This entry belongs to a study of CXCR3-negative and CXCR3-positive naive CD8 T cells. Study background: Libraries each contributed about 1.5 +/- 0.3 million TRB reads, for roughly 130 million in total. Study outcomes and limitations: Greater hydrophobicity was found in TRB CDR3s of CXCR3-positive naive cells than of CXCR3-negative naive cells. Memory CD8+ cells showed much lower diversity, while both naive subsets were comparably high. In naive cells, CXCR3-negative and CXCR3-positive subsets had similar TRBV-TRBJ usage; memory cells differed.

UMI-tagged TRB cDNA libraries were built via 5' RACE. TCRdb re-called the 5' RACE reads and catalogs CDR3 proteins one per entry, DNA excluded. Its table lists 85,000 to 130,000 distinct CDR3 sequences. Germline V gene lookup returns CDR1 SQVTM and CDR2 ANQGSEA. The CDR3 contains 12 residues. The rearrangement uses TRBV29-1 and TRBJ2-4; TCRdb gives TRBD1 as the D gene, but with no DNA this cannot be confirmed. Sequenced sample: naive CXCR3+ CD8+ T cells from blood. Specified subset: CD45RO-CCR7+CD27+CD95- naive CD8+ T cells expressing CXCR3 (TNR3+). This clonotype originated in a human donor in good health. Some clones in this sample may be carry-over from other donors' samples. This CDR3 reads CSGQGVENIQYF.